This T cell receptor (beta chain) is from a study of Ad26.COV2.S vaccination and SARS-CoV-2 variants. J was trimmed by 1 base and V by 3 bases; bases with no gene match: 15. The CDR3 is 20 amino acids. Per germline, CDR1 MNHEY and CDR2 SMNVEV (reference sequence). Noted treatment: some 19 received Ad26.COV2.S at low or high dose, single or two shots; 5 received placebo; per-sample allocation not given. Following the first vaccine or placebo injection, samples were taken on day 63. The table came from immunoSEQ multiplex PCR; TCRdb's copy has only in-frame clones and leaves some out. The table has a few hundred thousand clones, around 82% seen once.

The chain employs TRBV27 and TRBJ2-1; 10 bases align to TRBD2. The sequence derives from a person aged 18 to 59 who received the Ad26.COV2.S COVID-19 vaccine or a placebo. The sample consisted of peripheral blood, taken in a trial of Ad26.COV2.S vaccine versus placebo. CDR3 DNA sequence: TGTGCCAGCAGTTTCTACCAGCGGGAGGGTCTGTCGGGTTCCTACAATGAGCAGTTCTTC. This encodes CASSFYQREGLSGSYNEQFF.